Listed below are T cell receptor beta chains from one sample, sequenced in a study of shared clonotypes between healthy human individuals. Clones were sequenced by immunoSEQ multiplex PCR, and TCRdb holds only the in-frame ones, with some missing. The sample has some 2,500,000 clones, under 95% seen once; the top ten hold around 0.37%. The specimen was naive CD4+ T cells from PBMCs. These receptors were taken from a man between 18 and 35 years old in good health. Some clones in this sample may be carry-over from other donors' samples. CDR3s include the opening cysteine and the closing phenylalanine or tryptophan. Each record gives: J gene, D gene, clone size, V gene, CDR3 protein, CDR3 DNA. The D gene is left open where the match is weak. Clone size, where shown, is once, few, many, or a class for clones that have expanded.

j_gene: TRBJ2-5; d_gene: -; abundance: once; v_gene: TRBV5-1; CDR3aa: CASSLGTESPFWTQYF; CDR3nt: TGCGCCAGCAGCTTGGGTACAGAGTCCCCTTTTTGGACCCAGTACTTC
j_gene: TRBJ2-7; d_gene: TRBD1; abundance: -; v_gene: TRBV30; CDR3aa: CAWSPGQGYEQYF; CDR3nt: TGTGCCTGGAGTCCCGGACAGGGGTACGAGCAGTACTTC
j_gene: TRBJ2-7; d_gene: -; abundance: -; v_gene: TRBV27; CDR3aa: CASRPSAGSNLYEQYF; CDR3nt: TGTGCCAGCAGACCTTCTGCGGGAAGTAACCTCTACGAGCAGTACTTC
j_gene: TRBJ1-4; d_gene: TRBD1; abundance: few; v_gene: TRBV30; CDR3aa: CAWSANLGTAKLFF; CDR3nt: TGTGCCTGGAGTGCAAACCTTGGGACAGCCAAACTGTTTTTT
j_gene: TRBJ2-5; d_gene: -; abundance: -; v_gene: TRBV30; CDR3aa: CAWSVGRGLETQYF; CDR3nt: TGTGCCTGGAGTGTGGGCAGGGGTTTGGAGACCCAGTACTTC
j_gene: TRBJ2-7; d_gene: -; abundance: -; v_gene: TRBV28; CDR3aa: CASSLSAAAHTYEQYF; CDR3nt: TGTGCCAGCAGTTTATCCGCAGCCGCACATACCTACGAGCAGTACTTC
j_gene: TRBJ2-7; d_gene: TRBD2; abundance: once; v_gene: TRBV28; CDR3aa: CASSTTSNDREQYF; CDR3nt: TGTGCCAGCAGTACGACTAGCAATGATCGAGAGCAGTACTTC
j_gene: TRBJ2-1; d_gene: -; abundance: -; v_gene: TRBV20-1; CDR3aa: CSARGRPEQFF; CDR3nt: TGCAGTGCTAGAGGGAGACCAGAGCAGTTCTTC
j_gene: TRBJ2-7; d_gene: -; abundance: -; v_gene: TRBV7-9; CDR3aa: CASDDGTWGEQYF; CDR3nt: TGTGCCAGCGACGACGGAACGTGGGGCGAGCAGTACTTC
j_gene: TRBJ2-5; d_gene: TRBD1; abundance: -; v_gene: TRBV7-2; CDR3aa: CASSLSWAGGTQYF; CDR3nt: TGTGCCAGCAGCTTAAGTTGGGCAGGGGGGACCCAGTACTTC
j_gene: TRBJ2-1; d_gene: -; abundance: -; v_gene: TRBV20-1; CDR3aa: CSAQKQNEQFF; CDR3nt: TGCAGTGCTCAAAAGCAGAATGAGCAGTTCTTC
j_gene: TRBJ2-5; d_gene: TRBD2; abundance: -; v_gene: TRBV27; CDR3aa: CASSWGLGGQETQYF; CDR3nt: TGTGCCAGCAGTTGGGGACTAGGCGGACAAGAGACCCAGTACTTC
j_gene: TRBJ1-2; d_gene: -; abundance: -; v_gene: TRBV28; CDR3aa: CASSFGDDGYTF; CDR3nt: TGTGCCAGCAGTTTTGGGGACGACGGCTACACCTTC
j_gene: TRBJ2-7; d_gene: TRBD1; abundance: -; v_gene: TRBV6-5; CDR3aa: CASSGGTGGRYEQYF; CDR3nt: TGTGCCAGCAGTGGGGGGACAGGTGGTAGGTACGAGCAGTACTTC
j_gene: TRBJ2-1; d_gene: TRBD1; abundance: -; v_gene: TRBV6-5; CDR3aa: CASTRTGWNEQFF; CDR3nt: TGTGCCAGCACCCGGACAGGGTGGAATGAGCAGTTCTTC
j_gene: TRBJ2-7; d_gene: TRBD2; abundance: -; v_gene: TRBV6-5; CDR3aa: CASKGGGEYEQYF; CDR3nt: TGTGCCAGCAAGGGCGGGGGGGAGTACGAGCAGTACTTC
j_gene: TRBJ2-1; d_gene: TRBD2; abundance: -; v_gene: TRBV7-3; CDR3aa: CASSRTSGSYNEQFF; CDR3nt: TGTGCCAGCAGCCGTACTAGCGGGAGCTACAATGAGCAGTTCTTC
j_gene: TRBJ2-1; d_gene: TRBD2; abundance: -; v_gene: TRBV5-1; CDR3aa: CASSLARPGLAGNNEQFF; CDR3nt: TGCGCCAGCAGCTTAGCGCGTCCGGGACTAGCGGGAAACAATGAGCAGTTCTTC
j_gene: TRBJ2-3; d_gene: TRBD2; abundance: -; v_gene: TRBV5-4; CDR3aa: CASSPGGPSGRADTQYF; CDR3nt: TGTGCCAGCAGCCCGGGCGGACCTAGCGGGAGAGCAGATACGCAGTATTTT
j_gene: TRBJ1-1; d_gene: -; abundance: -; v_gene: TRBV11-2; CDR3aa: CASSLVGRSSNTEAFF; CDR3nt: TGTGCCAGCAGCTTAGTCGGCAGATCGTCAAACACTGAAGCTTTCTTT
j_gene: TRBJ2-2; d_gene: -; abundance: -; v_gene: TRBV28; CDR3aa: CASSSRGTGELFF; CDR3nt: TGTGCCAGCAGTTCGCGGGGCACCGGGGAGCTGTTTTTT
j_gene: TRBJ1-5; d_gene: -; abundance: -; v_gene: TRBV19; CDR3aa: CASSIGGRVQYQAQHF; CDR3nt: TGTGCCAGTAGTATAGGGGGCAGGGTACAATATCAGGCCCAGCATTTT
j_gene: TRBJ1-5; d_gene: -; abundance: -; v_gene: TRBV28; CDR3aa: CASSPPEGRPHQPQHF; CDR3nt: TGTGCCAGCAGCCCCCCTGAGGGGAGGCCCCATCAGCCCCAGCATTTT
j_gene: TRBJ1-1; d_gene: -; abundance: -; v_gene: TRBV28; CDR3aa: CASSLIEGMNTEAFF; CDR3nt: TGTGCCAGCAGTTTGATTGAAGGTATGAACACTGAAGCTTTCTTT
j_gene: TRBJ2-1; d_gene: -; abundance: -; v_gene: TRBV4-2; CDR3aa: CASSRLNEQFF; CDR3nt: TGTGCCAGCAGCCGTCTCAATGAGCAGTTCTTC
j_gene: TRBJ1-3; d_gene: -; abundance: -; v_gene: TRBV30; CDR3aa: CAWSVLGIPDTIYF; CDR3nt: TGTGCCTGGAGTGTACTTGGGATACCGGACACCATATATTTT
j_gene: TRBJ2-1; d_gene: TRBD2; abundance: -; v_gene: TRBV19; CDR3aa: CASSIGLASYNEQFF; CDR3nt: TGTGCCAGTAGTATAGGACTAGCCTCCTACAATGAGCAGTTCTTC
j_gene: TRBJ1-6; d_gene: TRBD1; abundance: -; v_gene: TRBV5-1; CDR3aa: CASRAQQGADSPLHF; CDR3nt: TGCGCCAGCAGAGCCCAACAGGGGGCTGATTCACCCCTCCACTTT
j_gene: TRBJ2-7; d_gene: TRBD1; abundance: few; v_gene: TRBV5-1; CDR3aa: CASSTTGGEQYF; CDR3nt: TGCGCCAGCAGCACCACAGGGGGCGAGCAGTACTTC
j_gene: TRBJ1-1; d_gene: -; abundance: few; v_gene: TRBV30; CDR3aa: CAWSETEAFF; CDR3nt: TGTGCCTGGAGTGAAACTGAAGCTTTCTTT
j_gene: TRBJ2-7; d_gene: -; abundance: once; v_gene: TRBV6-1; CDR3aa: CASCGGRGEQYF; CDR3nt: TGTGCTTCTTGTGGGGGCCGGGGCGAGCAGTACTTC
j_gene: TRBJ2-7; d_gene: TRBD2; abundance: -; v_gene: TRBV27; CDR3aa: CAPQEGGFSVEQYF; CDR3nt: TGTGCCCCGCAAGAGGGAGGGTTTTCGGTCGAGCAGTACTTC
j_gene: TRBJ2-7; d_gene: -; abundance: -; v_gene: TRBV2; CDR3aa: CASRAGSGTYEQYF; CDR3nt: TGTGCCAGCAGGGCCGGGAGTGGGACTTACGAGCAGTACTTC
j_gene: TRBJ2-4; d_gene: TRBD2; abundance: -; v_gene: TRBV5-6; CDR3aa: CASSQRGGSKNIQYF; CDR3nt: TGTGCCAGCAGCCAACGGGGGGGAAGCAAAAACATTCAGTACTTC
j_gene: TRBJ1-1; d_gene: -; abundance: once; v_gene: TRBV5-1; CDR3aa: CASRGSVNTEAFF; CDR3nt: TGCGCCAGCAGAGGTTCAGTGAACACTGAAGCTTTCTTT
j_gene: TRBJ2-2; d_gene: -; abundance: -; v_gene: TRBV11-1; CDR3aa: CASRPEPGRDTGELFF; CDR3nt: TGTGCCAGCAGGCCAGAGCCAGGGAGAGACACCGGGGAGCTGTTTTTT
j_gene: TRBJ1-4; d_gene: -; abundance: -; v_gene: TRBV4-2; CDR3aa: CASSLSGGLGEKLFF; CDR3nt: TGTGCCAGCAGCCTAAGTGGGGGGTTGGGGGAAAAACTGTTTTTT
j_gene: TRBJ1-1; d_gene: TRBD1; abundance: -; v_gene: TRBV7-3; CDR3aa: CASSIADRGITEAFF; CDR3nt: TGTGCCAGCAGCATTGCGGACAGGGGAATCACTGAAGCTTTCTTT
j_gene: TRBJ2-7; d_gene: TRBD1; abundance: once; v_gene: TRBV7-9; CDR3aa: CASTELRDRGHEQYF; CDR3nt: TGTGCCAGCACCGAACTTAGGGACAGGGGACACGAGCAGTACTTC
j_gene: TRBJ1-1; d_gene: -; abundance: -; v_gene: TRBV6-1; CDR3aa: CASSIRQDRVAFF; CDR3nt: TGTGCCAGCAGTATTAGACAGGATCGGGTAGCTTTCTTT
j_gene: TRBJ1-4; d_gene: TRBD1; abundance: once; v_gene: TRBV5-4; CDR3aa: CASSRTDRANEKLFF; CDR3nt: TGTGCCAGCAGCCGAACCGACAGGGCTAATGAAAAACTGTTTTTT
j_gene: TRBJ1-1; d_gene: TRBD1; abundance: -; v_gene: TRBV10-3; CDR3aa: CAVGDRGRGTEAFF; CDR3nt: TGTGCCGTAGGGGACAGGGGGCGCGGAACTGAAGCTTTCTTT
j_gene: TRBJ1-1; d_gene: -; abundance: -; v_gene: TRBV5-8; CDR3aa: CASSSRQRNTEAFF; CDR3nt: TGTGCCAGCAGCTCAAGACAGAGGAACACTGAAGCTTTCTTT
j_gene: TRBJ2-7; d_gene: -; abundance: -; v_gene: TRBV4-1; CDR3aa: CASSQVVTSYEQYF; CDR3nt: TGCGCCAGCAGCCAAGTAGTTACCTCCTACGAGCAGTACTTC
j_gene: TRBJ2-3; d_gene: -; abundance: -; v_gene: TRBV6-1; CDR3aa: CASSEFWRTSTDTQYF; CDR3nt: TGTGCCAGCAGTGAATTTTGGCGGACCAGCACAGATACGCAGTATTTT
j_gene: TRBJ2-3; d_gene: -; abundance: -; v_gene: TRBV7-3; CDR3aa: CASSPMGTDTQYF; CDR3nt: TGTGCCAGCAGCCCTATGGGGACAGATACGCAGTATTTT
j_gene: TRBJ1-2; d_gene: TRBD1; abundance: -; v_gene: TRBV28; CDR3aa: CASSSFQGAVNGYTF; CDR3nt: TGTGCCAGCAGCAGCTTTCAGGGGGCAGTTAATGGCTACACCTTC
j_gene: TRBJ2-7; d_gene: -; abundance: -; v_gene: TRBV5-1; CDR3aa: CASSRRAGGPSGIGEQYF; CDR3nt: TGCGCCAGCAGCCGAAGGGCAGGGGGCCCTAGCGGGATCGGGGAGCAGTACTTC
j_gene: TRBJ1-2; d_gene: -; abundance: -; v_gene: TRBV11-2; CDR3aa: CASGETSGYYGYTF; CDR3nt: TGTGCCAGCGGCGAGACCTCCGGGTACTATGGCTACACCTTC